This T cell receptor beta chain stems from a study of blood T cells in healthy people across ages. Study-wide points: The CMV status of each donor remained undetermined, and this could have confounded shifts in expanded clonotypes. Both naive CD4+ cell counts and diversity were greater in long-lived donors than in aged donors.

V trimming: 4 bases; J trimming: 4 bases; junction bases outside the gene matches: 7. The CDR3 extends over 14 amino acids. In germline, CDR1 is SNHLY, CDR2 FYNNEI. In the case of this clonotype: The antigen is not known.

Sample-barcoded 5' priming and a J-beta primer mix drove a second PCR of 7 to 11 cycles. Each cDNA molecule carried a tag from a template-switch adaptor that contained 12 random nucleotides. TCRdb independently ran MiXCR on the 5' RACE reads; one entry per CDR3 protein. The data contain about 680,000 distinct CDR3 sequences, roughly 50% of them singletons. The chain employs TRBV2 and TRBJ2-7; 7 bases match TRBD1. Sequencing input: blood. This receptor was identified in a woman aged 55-69 years in good health. The CDR3 nucleotides are TGTGCCAGCAGTGGACAGGGCGAGGATTACGAGCAGTACTTC. Encoded protein: CASSGQGEDYEQYF.